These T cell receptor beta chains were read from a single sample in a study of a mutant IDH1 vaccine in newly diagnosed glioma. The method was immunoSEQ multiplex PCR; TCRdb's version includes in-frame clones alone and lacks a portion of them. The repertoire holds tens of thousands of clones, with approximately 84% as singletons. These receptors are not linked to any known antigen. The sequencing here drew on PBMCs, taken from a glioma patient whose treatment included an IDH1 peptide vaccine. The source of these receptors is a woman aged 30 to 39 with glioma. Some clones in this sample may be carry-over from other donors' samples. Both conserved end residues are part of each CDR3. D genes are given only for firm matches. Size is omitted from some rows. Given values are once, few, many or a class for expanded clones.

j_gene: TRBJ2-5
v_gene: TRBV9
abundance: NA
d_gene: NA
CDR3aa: CASSVSRGIQETQYF
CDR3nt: TGTGCCAGCAGCGTCTCTCGCGGGATTCAAGAGACCCAGTACTTC

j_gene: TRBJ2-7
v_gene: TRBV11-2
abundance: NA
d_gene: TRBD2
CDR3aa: CASSVGLARPYEQYF
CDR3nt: TGTGCCAGCAGCGTGGGACTAGCGAGACCCTACGAGCAGTACTTC

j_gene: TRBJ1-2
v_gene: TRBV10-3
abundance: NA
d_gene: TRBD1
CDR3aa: CAINSGGGAWGYTF
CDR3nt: TGTGCCATCAACTCGGGAGGGGGCGCGTGGGGCTACACCTTC

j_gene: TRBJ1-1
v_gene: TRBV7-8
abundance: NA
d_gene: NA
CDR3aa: CASSSRWGTEAFF
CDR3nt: TGTGCCAGCAGCTCGAGATGGGGCACTGAAGCTTTCTTT

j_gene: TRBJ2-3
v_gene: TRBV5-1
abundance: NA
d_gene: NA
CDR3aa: CASSLAELTSTDTQYF
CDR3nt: TGCGCCAGCTCGTTGGCGGAGCTTACCAGCACAGATACGCAGTATTTT

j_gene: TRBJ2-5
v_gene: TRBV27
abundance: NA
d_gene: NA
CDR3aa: CASSYREGGGTQYF
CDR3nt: TGTGCCAGCAGTTATCGAGAGGGTGGCGGGACCCAGTACTTC

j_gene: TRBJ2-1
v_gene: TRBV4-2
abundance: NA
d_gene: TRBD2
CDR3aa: CASSQDGAGGPGTNEQFF
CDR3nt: TGTGCCAGCAGCCAAGACGGGGCGGGAGGGCCGGGTACCAATGAGCAGTTCTTC

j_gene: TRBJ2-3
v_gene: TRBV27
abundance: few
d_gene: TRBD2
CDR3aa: CASSLESGGGTDTQYF
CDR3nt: TGTGCCAGCAGTTTAGAGTCGGGAGGTGGCACAGATACGCAGTATTTT

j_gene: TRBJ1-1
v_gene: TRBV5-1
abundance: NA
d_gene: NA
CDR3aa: CASSLGGGRSMNTEAFF
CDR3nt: TGCGCCAGCAGCTTGGGAGGGGGGCGAAGCATGAACACTGAAGCTTTCTTT

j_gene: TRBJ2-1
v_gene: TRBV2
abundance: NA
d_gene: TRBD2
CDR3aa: CASSETSGTYNEQFF
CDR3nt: TGTGCCAGCAGTGAGACTAGCGGGACCTACAATGAGCAGTTCTTC

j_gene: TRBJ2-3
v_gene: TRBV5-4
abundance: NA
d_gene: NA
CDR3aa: CASSLLGVGSTDTQYF
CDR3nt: TGTGCCAGCAGTCTACTGGGGGTGGGTTCCACAGATACGCAGTATTTT

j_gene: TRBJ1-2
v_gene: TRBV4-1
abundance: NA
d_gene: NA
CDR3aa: CASSQDRPEGSNYGYTF
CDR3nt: TGCGCCAGCAGCCAAGATCGGCCAGAGGGTTCTAACTATGGCTACACCTTC

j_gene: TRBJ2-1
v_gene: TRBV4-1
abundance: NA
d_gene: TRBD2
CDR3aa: CASSQEAGVFANEQFF
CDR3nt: TGCGCCAGCAGCCAAGAGGCGGGAGTTTTTGCCAATGAGCAGTTCTTC

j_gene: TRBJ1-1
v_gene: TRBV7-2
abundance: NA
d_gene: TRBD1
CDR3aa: CASIKTGGTEAFF
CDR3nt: TGTGCCAGCATCAAGACAGGGGGCACTGAAGCTTTCTTT

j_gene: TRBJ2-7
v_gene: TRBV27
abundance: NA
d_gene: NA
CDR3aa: CASSSGSYEQYF
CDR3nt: TGTGCCAGCAGTTCAGGGTCCTACGAGCAGTACTTC

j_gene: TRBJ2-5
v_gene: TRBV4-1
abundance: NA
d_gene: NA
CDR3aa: CASSQAGRSQETQYF
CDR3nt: TGCGCCAGCAGCCAAGCGGGGAGGAGCCAAGAGACCCAGTACTTC

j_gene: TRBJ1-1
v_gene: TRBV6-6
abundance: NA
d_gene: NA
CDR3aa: CASVAGPEAFF
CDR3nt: TGTGCCAGCGTTGCGGGTCCTGAAGCTTTCTTT

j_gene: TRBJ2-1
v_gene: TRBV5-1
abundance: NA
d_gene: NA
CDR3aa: CASSWGGRSSYNEQFF
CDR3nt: TGCGCCAGCAGCTGGGGGGGGCGGAGCTCCTACAATGAGCAGTTCTTC

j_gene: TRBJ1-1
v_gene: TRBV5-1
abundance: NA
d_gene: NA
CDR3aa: CASSDLRLNTEAFF
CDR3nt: TGCGCCAGCAGCGACCTAAGACTAAACACTGAAGCTTTCTTT

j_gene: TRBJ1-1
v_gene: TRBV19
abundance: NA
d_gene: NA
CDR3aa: CASGVGNTEAFF
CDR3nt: TGTGCCAGTGGGGTAGGGAACACTGAAGCTTTCTTT

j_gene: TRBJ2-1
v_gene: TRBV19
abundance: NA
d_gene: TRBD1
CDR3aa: CASSTTGGSGNEQFF
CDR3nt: TGTGCCAGTAGTACCACAGGGGGCAGTGGAAATGAGCAGTTCTTC

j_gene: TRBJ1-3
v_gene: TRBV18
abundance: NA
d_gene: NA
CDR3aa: CASSPPGVVRNTIYF
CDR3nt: TGTGCCAGCTCACCCCCCGGAGTTGTTCGAAACACCATATATTTT

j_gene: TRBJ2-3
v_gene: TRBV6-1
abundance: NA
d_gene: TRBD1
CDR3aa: CASKNRGLDTQYF
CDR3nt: TGTGCCAGCAAAAACAGGGGTCTAGATACGCAGTATTTT

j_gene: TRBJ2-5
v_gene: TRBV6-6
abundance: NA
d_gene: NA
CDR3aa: CASSYPTRETQYF
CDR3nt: TGTGCCAGCAGTTACCCCACCCGGGAGACCCAGTACTTC

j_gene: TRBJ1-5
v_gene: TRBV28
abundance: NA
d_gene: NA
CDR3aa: CATSRPDQPQHF
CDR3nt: TGTGCCACGTCCCGCCCCGATCAGCCCCAGCATTTT

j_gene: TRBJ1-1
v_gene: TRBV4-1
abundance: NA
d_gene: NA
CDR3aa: CAGSPRQNTKAFF
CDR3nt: TGCGCCGGCAGCCCACGACAGAACACTAAAGCTTTCTTT

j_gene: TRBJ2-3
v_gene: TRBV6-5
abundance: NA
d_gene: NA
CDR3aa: CASSYSTTGTDTQYF
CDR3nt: TGTGCCAGCAGTTACTCGACGACAGGCACAGATACGCAGTATTTT

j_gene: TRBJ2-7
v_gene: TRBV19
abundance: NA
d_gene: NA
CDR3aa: CASSSAPLQREQYF
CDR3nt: TGTGCCAGTAGTTCGGCCCCCCTCCAACGCGAGCAGTACTTC

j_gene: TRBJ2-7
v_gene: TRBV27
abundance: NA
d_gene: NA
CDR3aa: CASSLGTVSYEQYF
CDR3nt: TGTGCCAGCAGTTTGGGGACTGTATCCTACGAGCAGTACTTC

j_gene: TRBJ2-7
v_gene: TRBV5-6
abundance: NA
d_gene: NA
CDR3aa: CASSAEGESSYEQYF
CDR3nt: TGTGCCAGCAGCGCCGAGGGGGAGTCTTCCTACGAGCAGTACTTC

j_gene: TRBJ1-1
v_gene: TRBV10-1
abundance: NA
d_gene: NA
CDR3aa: CASSESLGVTEAFF
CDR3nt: TGCGCCAGCAGTGAGTCGTTGGGTGTCACTGAAGCTTTCTTT

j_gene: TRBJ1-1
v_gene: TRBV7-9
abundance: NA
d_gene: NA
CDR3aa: CASSRTQGNTEAFF
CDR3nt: TGTGCCAGCAGCCGTACTCAGGGTAACACTGAAGCTTTCTTT

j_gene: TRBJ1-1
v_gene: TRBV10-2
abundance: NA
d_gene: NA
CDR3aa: CASSEGLRISEAFF
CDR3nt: TGCGCCAGCAGTGAAGGGCTGAGAATCTCCGAAGCTTTCTTT

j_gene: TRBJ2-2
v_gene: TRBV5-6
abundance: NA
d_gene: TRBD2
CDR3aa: CASSSLAGANTGELFF
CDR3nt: TGTGCCAGCAGCTCACTAGCGGGGGCAAACACCGGGGAGCTGTTTTTT

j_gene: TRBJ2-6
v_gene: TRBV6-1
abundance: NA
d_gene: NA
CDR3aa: CAGTPPSGANVLTF
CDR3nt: TGCGCCGGGACCCCCCCCTCTGGGGCCAACGTCCTGACTTTC

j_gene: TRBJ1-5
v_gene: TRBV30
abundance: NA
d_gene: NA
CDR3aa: CAWSVGGASNQPQHF
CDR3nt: TGTGCCTGGAGTGTAGGGGGGGCAAGCAATCAGCCCCAGCATTTT

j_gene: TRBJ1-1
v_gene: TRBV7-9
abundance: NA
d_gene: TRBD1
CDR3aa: CASSLEGRGHTEAFF
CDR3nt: TGTGCCAGCAGCTTAGAAGGCAGGGGGCACACTGAAGCTTTCTTT

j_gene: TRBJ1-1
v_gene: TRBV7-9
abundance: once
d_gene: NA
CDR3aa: CASSSQGFPEAFF
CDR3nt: TGTGCCAGCAGCTCACAGGGTTTTCCTGAAGCTTTCTTT

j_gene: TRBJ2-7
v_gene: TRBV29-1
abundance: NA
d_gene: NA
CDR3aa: CSVGVRVPVYEQYF
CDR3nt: TGCAGCGTTGGGGTCAGGGTACCAGTTTACGAGCAGTACTTC

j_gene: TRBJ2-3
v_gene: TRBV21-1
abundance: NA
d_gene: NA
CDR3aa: CASRGQWGPDTQYF
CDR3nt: TGTGCCAGCAGAGGACAGTGGGGACCAGATACGCAGTATTTT

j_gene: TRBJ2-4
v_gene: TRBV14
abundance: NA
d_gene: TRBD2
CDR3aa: CASSLAGAKNIQYF
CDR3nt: TGTGCCAGCAGCCTAGCGGGGGCCAAAAACATTCAGTACTTC

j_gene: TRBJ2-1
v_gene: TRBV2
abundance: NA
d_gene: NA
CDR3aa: CASGGEAGSGEQFF
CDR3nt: TGTGCCAGCGGGGGCGAAGCGGGCTCAGGTGAGCAGTTCTTC

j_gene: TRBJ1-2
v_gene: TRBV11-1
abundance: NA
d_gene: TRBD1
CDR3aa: CASSLVPDRAYGYTF
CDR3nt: TGTGCCAGCAGCTTAGTCCCGGACAGGGCCTATGGCTACACCTTC

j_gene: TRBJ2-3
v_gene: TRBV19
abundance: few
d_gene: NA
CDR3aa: CASSVGSGEFETQYF
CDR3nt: TGTGCCAGTAGTGTGGGATCAGGGGAGTTTGAAACGCAGTATTTT

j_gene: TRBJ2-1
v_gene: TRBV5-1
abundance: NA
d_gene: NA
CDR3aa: CASSRDLNYNEQFF
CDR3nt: TGCGCCAGCAGCCGGGACCTTAACTACAATGAGCAGTTCTTC

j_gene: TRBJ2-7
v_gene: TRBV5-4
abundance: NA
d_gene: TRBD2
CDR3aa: CASSRAGEADEQYF
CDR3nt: TGTGCCAGCAGCCGAGCGGGAGAGGCGGACGAGCAGTACTTC

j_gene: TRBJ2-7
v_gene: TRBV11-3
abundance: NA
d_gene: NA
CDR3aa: CASSFTGTDSYEQYF
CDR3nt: TGTGCCAGCAGCTTTACCGGGACGGATTCCTACGAGCAGTACTTC

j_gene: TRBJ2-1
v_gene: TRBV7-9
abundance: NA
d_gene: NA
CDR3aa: CASSRDSYNEQFF
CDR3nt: TGTGCCAGCAGCCGAGACTCGTACAATGAGCAGTTCTTC